This is a list of T cell receptor beta chains from one sample in a study of CD8+CD57+ T cells in acquired aplastic anemia. TCRdb fed the reads into MiXCR, producing one record per CDR3 protein. The profile shows fewer than 200,000 distinct CDR3 sequences, 70% to 80% of them singletons. Material: sorted CD4+, CD8+, or CD8+CD57+ T cells (not recorded which) from PBMCs. These receptors all stem from a human donor with aplastic anemia. Each CDR3 is given with its conserved first and last residue. The D gene is left open where the match is weak. Clone size is not always given. Where it is, it says once, few, many or a class for expanded clones.

J: TRBJ2-1
D: -
size: -
V: TRBV7-9
DNA: TGTGCCAGCAGCCACACGGACAATGAGCAGTTCTTC
CDR3: CASSHTDNEQFF

J: TRBJ2-1
D: -
size: few
V: TRBV27
DNA: TGTGCCAGCAGTTTACCTAGCCCACACTACAATGAGCAGTTCTTC
CDR3: CASSLPSPHYNEQFF

J: TRBJ1-1
D: -
size: once
V: TRBV19
DNA: TGTGCCAGTAGTGAACGTTCGAGGAACACTGAAGCTTTCTTT
CDR3: CASSERSRNTEAFF

J: TRBJ2-6
D: -
size: -
V: TRBV18
DNA: TGTGCCAGCTCACCTATACGCTCTGGGGCCAACGTCCTGACTTTC
CDR3: CASSPIRSGANVLTF

J: TRBJ2-5
D: -
size: -
V: TRBV12-3/TRBV12-4
DNA: TGTGCCAGCAGTCCAGATGCGGGAAGCCAAGAGACCCAGTACTTC
CDR3: CASSPDAGSQETQYF

J: TRBJ1-1
D: -
size: -
V: TRBV20-1
DNA: TGCAGTGCTAGTCGGCAGGTCCCTCCGTTGAACACTGAAGCTTTCTTT
CDR3: CSASRQVPPLNTEAFF

J: TRBJ1-2
D: -
size: few
V: TRBV29-1
DNA: TGCAGCGTTGAAGAAGGGTCACGCACCTTC
CDR3: CSVEEGSRTF

J: TRBJ1-2
D: -
size: -
V: TRBV10-2
DNA: TGCGCCAGCAGAAAGGACCGGCCTAACTATGGCTACACCTTC
CDR3: CASRKDRPNYGYTF

J: TRBJ2-1
D: TRBD2
size: -
V: TRBV7-9
DNA: TGTGCCAGCAGCCTGAGGACTAGCGGGAACAATGAGCAGTTCTTC
CDR3: CASSLRTSGNNEQFF

J: TRBJ1-5
D: -
size: -
V: TRBV2
DNA: TGTGCCAGCAGTGGGGTAAATAGCAATCAGCCCCAGCATTTT
CDR3: CASSGVNSNQPQHF

J: TRBJ2-1
D: TRBD2
size: -
V: TRBV7-2
DNA: TGTGCCAGCAGCCCACTAGCGGGAGGGGACAATGAGCAGTTCTTC
CDR3: CASSPLAGGDNEQFF

J: TRBJ1-6
D: -
size: -
V: TRBV29-1
DNA: TGCAGCGCCCCCCGAGGGAGCTCCTATAATTCACCCCTCCACTTT
CDR3: CSAPRGSSYNSPLHF

J: TRBJ2-3
D: TRBD1
size: -
V: TRBV7-8
DNA: TGTGCCAGCAAATGGGGGATGGACAGGAGGAGAGATACGCAGTATTTT
CDR3: CASKWGMDRRRDTQYF

J: TRBJ2-2
D: TRBD1
size: once
V: TRBV19
DNA: TGTGCCAGCAGGACAGGGGCGAACACCGGGGAGCTGTTTTTT
CDR3: CASRTGANTGELFF

J: TRBJ1-6
D: TRBD1
size: -
V: TRBV7-9
DNA: TGTGCCAGCAGTCCTTACCGACAGGGGAGGTCGGCACCCCTCCACTTT
CDR3: CASSPYRQGRSAPLHF

J: TRBJ2-2
D: -
size: -
V: TRBV11-1
DNA: TGTGCCAGCAGGAAGACTACGAGCAGGGCAGGTCCGGTTCTTGGGGAGCTGTTTTTT
CDR3: CASRKTTSRAGPVLGELFF

J: TRBJ2-5
D: -
size: -
V: TRBV7-6
DNA: TGTGCCAGCAGCTCTAGGTACCAAGAGACCCAGTACTTC
CDR3: CASSSRYQETQYF

J: TRBJ1-2
D: -
size: -
V: TRBV5-1
DNA: TGCGCCAGCAGCTTGGAGGCCAATCTTCCTAACTATGGCTACACCTTC
CDR3: CASSLEANLPNYGYTF

J: TRBJ2-5
D: -
size: -
V: TRBV5-1
DNA: TGCGCCAGCAGTCCCCCGGGACGGCAAGAGACCCAGTACTTC
CDR3: CASSPPGRQETQYF

J: TRBJ2-7
D: TRBD2
size: -
V: TRBV6-1
DNA: TGTGCCAGCAGATCCGGGACTAGATCCTACGAGCAGTACTTC
CDR3: CASRSGTRSYEQYF

J: TRBJ2-1
D: -
size: -
V: TRBV7-2
DNA: TGTGCCAGCAGCCGCGACGTTGGGGAGCAGTTCTTC
CDR3: CASSRDVGEQFF

J: TRBJ2-1
D: -
size: -
V: TRBV20-1
DNA: TGCAGTGCTACCCGGGAATACAATGAGCAGTTCTTC
CDR3: CSATREYNEQFF

J: TRBJ2-7
D: -
size: few
V: TRBV19
DNA: TGTGCCAGTAGTAGCGCCGGGACAAAATACGAGCAGTACTTC
CDR3: CASSSAGTKYEQYF

J: TRBJ2-3
D: -
size: -
V: TRBV20-1
DNA: TGCAGTGCTAGTAGCGGCGGGACAAGCACAGATACGCAGTATTTT
CDR3: CSASSGGTSTDTQYF

J: TRBJ1-2
D: -
size: few
V: TRBV20-1
DNA: TGCAGTGCTAGGGAAAGAGGCTACACCTTC
CDR3: CSARERGYTF

J: TRBJ1-1
D: -
size: -
V: TRBV7-2
DNA: TGTGCCAGCAGCCCGAGGACTGCGAACACTGAAGCTTTCTTT
CDR3: CASSPRTANTEAFF

J: TRBJ1-2
D: -
size: -
V: TRBV29-1
DNA: TGCAGCGCGATCGGGGAATTACGGTATGGCTACACCTTC
CDR3: CSAIGELRYGYTF

J: TRBJ1-5
D: TRBD1
size: -
V: TRBV15
DNA: TGTGCCACCAGCAGGGGGACAGGGCCTAGCGATCAGCCCCAGCATTTT
CDR3: CATSRGTGPSDQPQHF

J: TRBJ2-3
D: -
size: -
V: TRBV24-1
DNA: TGTGCCACCAGTGATCCGGCCGGAGACACAGATACGCAGTATTTT
CDR3: CATSDPAGDTDTQYF

J: TRBJ2-5
D: TRBD1
size: few
V: TRBV6-4
DNA: TGTGCCAGCAGTACCGGGACAGGGGGCGAGAGGGAGACCCAGTACTTC
CDR3: CASSTGTGGERETQYF

J: TRBJ2-1
D: -
size: -
V: TRBV7-3
DNA: TGTGCCAGCAGCAGGGGGGGTGTAGTTGAGCAGTTCTTC
CDR3: CASSRGGVVEQFF

J: TRBJ1-1
D: -
size: -
V: TRBV19
DNA: TGTGCCAGTAGTATGCAGCTATACATGAACACTGAAGCTTTCTTT
CDR3: CASSMQLYMNTEAFF

J: TRBJ2-5
D: -
size: -
V: TRBV19
DNA: TGTGCCAGTAGTATAGGGGGGGCCGGAGAGACCCAGTACTTC
CDR3: CASSIGGAGETQYF

J: TRBJ2-1
D: -
size: -
V: TRBV5-1
DNA: TGCGCCAGCAGCAGGGAGACCGGCCCCCATGAGCAGTTCTTC
CDR3: CASSRETGPHEQFF

J: TRBJ2-1
D: -
size: -
V: TRBV5-1
DNA: TGCGCCAGCAGCTTACAGGGTTATCGCAATGAGCAGTTCTTC
CDR3: CASSLQGYRNEQFF

J: TRBJ2-2
D: TRBD2
size: -
V: TRBV7-8
DNA: TGTGCCAGCAGCTTAGCCCGGGGGGGGGTACTGACCGGGGAGCTGTTTTTT
CDR3: CASSLARGGVLTGELFF

J: TRBJ2-7
D: TRBD1
size: -
V: TRBV24-1
DNA: TGTGCCACCAGTGATTCAACTCCGGACAGGAAGGGGATGTACGAGCAGTACTTC
CDR3: CATSDSTPDRKGMYEQYF

J: TRBJ2-5
D: TRBD1
size: -
V: TRBV6-4
DNA: TGTGCCAGCAGTCCGGGACAGGAGTCAGAGACCCAGTACTTC
CDR3: CASSPGQESETQYF

J: TRBJ2-7
D: -
size: -
V: TRBV7-8
DNA: TGTGCCAGCAGCTTAGCCCCCCCGGGGCTCGAGCAGTACTTC
CDR3: CASSLAPPGLEQYF

J: TRBJ2-1
D: TRBD2
size: -
V: TRBV20-1
DNA: TGCAGTGCTAGAGCGGGAGGGAGGTATGAGCAGTTCTTC
CDR3: CSARAGGRYEQFF

J: TRBJ2-2
D: -
size: -
V: TRBV20-1
DNA: TGCAGTGCTAGAATGGGTGCCGCGAACACCGGGGAGCTGTTTTTT
CDR3: CSARMGAANTGELFF

J: TRBJ2-1
D: TRBD1
size: -
V: TRBV2
DNA: TGTGCCAGCAGGGTGACAGGGTACAATGAGCAGTTCTTC
CDR3: CASRVTGYNEQFF

J: TRBJ2-2
D: -
size: -
V: TRBV7-2
DNA: TGTGCCAGCAGCATACAGGATACCACCGGGGAGCTGTTTTTT
CDR3: CASSIQDTTGELFF

J: TRBJ2-3
D: TRBD2
size: -
V: TRBV15
DNA: TGTGCCACCTACGGACAGTTTAGCCCTACTAGCGGGGGGGCCACGGATGCGCAGTATTTT
CDR3: CATYGQFSPTSGGATDAQYF

J: TRBJ2-1
D: TRBD2
size: once
V: TRBV20-1
DNA: TGCAGTGCTAGAGAGCGGGAGGTGTTCTTC
CDR3: CSAREREVFF

J: TRBJ1-6
D: -
size: few
V: TRBV20-1
DNA: TGCAGTGCTAGAGACCAGGGCTCACCCCTCCACTTT
CDR3: CSARDQGSPLHF

J: TRBJ2-2
D: -
size: -
V: TRBV2
DNA: TGTGCCAGCAGTGAAGAGGAGACCGGGGAGCTGTTTTTT
CDR3: CASSEEETGELFF